Included here is one T cell receptor beta chain sequence, with context. In the source study's methods: Counts of nucleated cells, estimated from reference gene primer amplification, were obtained. Measured with immunoSEQ multiplex PCR; TCRdb has only the in-frame clones, and not every one. The V and J calls and clone size were taken over from that table, and D and trimming were inferred from the DNA. This table holds approximately 200,000 clones, 80% to 90% found once. The data are from a study of blood T cell repertoires in COVID-19. Study in general: Both acute and convalescent COVID-19 samples were obtained from the United States, Italy and Spain. T cells, B-cell-depleted T cells, or PBMCs supplied cDNA or gDNA.

Sequenced: peripheral blood. This clonotype was sampled from a woman of 80 years or more with acute or convalescent COVID-19.

Here the CDR3 reads CASSYQAGNTEAFF. CDR3 bases: TGTGCCAGCAGTTACCAGGCGGGGAACACTGAAGCTTTCTTT. The rearrangement uses TRBV6-5 and TRBJ1-1; D gene ambiguous. Germline CDR1 MNHEY, CDR2 SVGAGI. The V and J ends lost 2 bases and 1 base respectively, with 8 bases between them. The CDR3 has 14 residues.